This entry features one T cell receptor beta chain sequence. Its antigen is undetermined. Here immunoSEQ multiplex PCR was the method, and the copy in TCRdb shows in-frame clones only, minus some. The table includes roughly 100,000 clones, around 89% detected once. This specimen comes from a study of identifying expanded T cells in peripheral blood. No infections or other immune events were documented during collection. V was pared by 2 bases and J by 7 bases, with 13 bases of the junction left unmatched. Per germline, CDR1 SGHTA and CDR2 FQGNSA. There are 19 residues in the CDR3. Overall study findings and caveats: About 1.2 clones differed between technical replicates, versus approximately 17 and 20 over time. Variance in clone template counts between roughly two-week samples significantly increased with total template count across all healthy donors.

The source of this sequence is a person aged 18-70 years in good health. The specimen was blood. The chain recombines TRBV7-2 with TRBJ2-5, with 16 positions matching TRBD2. CDR3 DNA: TGTGCCAGCAGCTTACTAAGTCCGGGACTAGCGGGGGGGCATAGGACCCAGTACTTC. The encoded protein is CASSLLSPGLAGGHRTQYF.